This TCR beta chain was sequenced during a study of neurological immune-mediated disorders. V was cut by 5 bases and J by 7 bases, with 17 bases left in between. The germline gives CDR1 MNHNY, CDR2 SVGAGI (reference sequence). The CDR3 is 14 residues long. This clonotype was detected ten times or more. Via MiXCR, TCRdb re-called the 5' RACE reads, giving one row per CDR3 protein. The sample has tens of thousands of distinct CDR3 sequences, under 5% seen once; the top ten hold roughly 1.9%. The TCR was taken from a woman between 35 and 50 years old with multiple sclerosis. Sequenced: CD4+ T cells from blood. This chain links TRBV6-6 with TRBJ1-2, with TRBD1 as a possible D gene (5 bases). The CDR3 DNA reads as TGTGCCAGCAGTAGGGACGCCCAGGAGGCTGGCTACACCTTC. Its protein product is CASSRDAQEAGYTF.